One TCR beta chain is described in this entry. The antigen remains unidentified. The sample originates from a study of T cell responses to AZD1222 COVID-19 vaccine. Method: immunoSEQ multiplex PCR; TCRdb's copy keeps in-frame clones and lacks some. The sample lists some 80,000 clones, roughly 82% occurring once. The CDR3 has 16 amino acids. V was pared by 7 bases and J by 0 bases, with 12 bases of the junction left unmatched. CDR1 is ENHRY, CDR2 SYGVKD, per germline. Whole-study results and caveats: At study baseline, merely a handful of AZD1222 recipients were seropositive. There were mostly white British donors and more females than males, and clonal diversity was possibly underestimated.

The chain is built from TRBV10-3 and TRBJ2-7, with TRBD2 identical over 7 bases. The source was peripheral blood, collected on day 0 of AZD1222 vaccination. This sequence originates from an adult in good health. The chain's CDR3 is CAIMNLGSSGSYEQYF. The CDR3 bases are TGTGCCATCATGAATCTTGGCTCTAGCGGCTCCTACGAGCAGTACTTC.